Below, one TCR beta chain is given with its context. This specimen comes from a study of blood T cell repertoires in COVID-19. Across the whole study: Nucleic acid was either cDNA or gDNA, and it came from T cells, B-cell-depleted T cells, or PBMCs.

Original processing methods: Scientists estimated how many nucleated cells there were by amplifying reference gene primers. Assay: immunoSEQ multiplex PCR; the TCRdb copy retains only in-frame clones and omits some. V and J calls and clone size are as listed in that table; D and trimming were resolved from the DNA. This table has some 120,000 clones, over 85% appearing once. Germline values: CDR1 SQVTM, CDR2 ANQGSEA. This CDR3 is 12 amino acids long. The V and J ends lost 2 bases and 6 bases respectively, with 8 bases between them. The clonotype originates from a man aged 55 to 70 with COVID-19, enrolled during active disease. The V call is TRBV29-1, the J call TRBJ2-1, with TRBD2 as a possible D gene (6 bases). The specimen sequenced was peripheral blood. CDR3 sequence reads: CSVEKGGNEQFF. The CDR3 DNA sequence: TGCAGCGTTGAAAAGGGAGGCAATGAGCAGTTCTTC.